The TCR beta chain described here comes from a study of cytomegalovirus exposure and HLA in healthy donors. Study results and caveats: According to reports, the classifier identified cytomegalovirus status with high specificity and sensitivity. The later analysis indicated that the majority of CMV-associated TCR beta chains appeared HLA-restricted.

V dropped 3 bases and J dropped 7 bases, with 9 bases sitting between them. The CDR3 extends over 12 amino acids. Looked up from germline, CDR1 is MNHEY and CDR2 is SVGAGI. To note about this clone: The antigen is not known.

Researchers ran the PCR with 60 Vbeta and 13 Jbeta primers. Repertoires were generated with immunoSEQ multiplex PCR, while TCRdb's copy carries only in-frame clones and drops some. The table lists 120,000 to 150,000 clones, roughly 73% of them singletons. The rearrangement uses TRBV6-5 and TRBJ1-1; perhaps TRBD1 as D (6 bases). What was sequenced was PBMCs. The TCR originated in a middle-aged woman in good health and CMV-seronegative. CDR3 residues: CASSYGGGEAFF. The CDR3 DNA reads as TGTGCCAGCAGTTATGGGGGCGGTGAAGCTTTCTTT.